This is a list of T cell receptor beta chains from one sample in a study of blood T cell repertoires in COVID-19. The table came from immunoSEQ multiplex PCR; TCRdb's copy has only in-frame clones and leaves some out. The sample comprises 390,000 or so clones, roughly 86% of which are singletons, and roughly 10% rests with the top ten. The specimen sequenced was peripheral blood. The receptors come from a woman under 40 with COVID-19, enrolled during active disease. Each CDR3 is given with its conserved first and last residue.

v_call: TRBV11-1; j_call: TRBJ1-2; cdr3_aa: CASSPGVLRDGYTF
v_call: TRBV2; j_call: TRBJ2-1; cdr3_aa: CASSVSGNEQFF
v_call: TRBV6-6; j_call: TRBJ1-2; cdr3_aa: CASSQQARVDGYTF
v_call: TRBV11-3; j_call: TRBJ2-5; cdr3_aa: CASSRGGEAKTQYF
v_call: TRBV24-1; j_call: TRBJ2-1; cdr3_aa: CATSVGQGNNEQFF
v_call: TRBV7-3; j_call: TRBJ1-1; cdr3_aa: CASSLRQNTEAFF
v_call: TRBV28; j_call: TRBJ2-1; cdr3_aa: CASSLTGTYNEQFF
v_call: TRBV19; j_call: TRBJ2-3; cdr3_aa: CASSIVPRSSGRVTQYF
v_call: TRBV6-5; j_call: TRBJ1-2; cdr3_aa: CASSLGQGGGYTF
v_call: TRBV27; j_call: TRBJ2-7; cdr3_aa: CASSRGGPYEQYF
v_call: TRBV5-1; j_call: TRBJ1-6; cdr3_aa: CASSLGDSMNSPLHF
v_call: TRBV7-9; j_call: TRBJ2-2; cdr3_aa: CASSPRLAENTGELFF
v_call: TRBV19; j_call: TRBJ2-5; cdr3_aa: CASTTTGYQETQYF
v_call: TRBV13; j_call: TRBJ2-7; cdr3_aa: CASSYQRLAQYEQYF
v_call: TRBV7-2; j_call: TRBJ1-3; cdr3_aa: CASSLTGSGRDTIYF
v_call: TRBV7-2; j_call: TRBJ1-4; cdr3_aa: CASSLGTGSEKLFF